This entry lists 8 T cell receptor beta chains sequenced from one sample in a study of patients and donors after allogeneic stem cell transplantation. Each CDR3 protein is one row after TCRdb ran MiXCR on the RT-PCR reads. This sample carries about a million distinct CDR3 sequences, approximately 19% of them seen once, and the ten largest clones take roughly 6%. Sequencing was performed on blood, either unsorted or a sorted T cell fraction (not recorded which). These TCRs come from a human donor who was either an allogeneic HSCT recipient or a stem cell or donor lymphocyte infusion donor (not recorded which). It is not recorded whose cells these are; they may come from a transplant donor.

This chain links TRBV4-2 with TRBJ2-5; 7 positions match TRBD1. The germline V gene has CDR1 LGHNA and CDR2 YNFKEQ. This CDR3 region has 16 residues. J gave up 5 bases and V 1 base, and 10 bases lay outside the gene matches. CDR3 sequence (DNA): TGTGCCAGCAGCCAAGGGGGTAAACAGGGGAAGGAGACCCAGTACTTC. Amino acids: CASSQGGKQGKETQYF.

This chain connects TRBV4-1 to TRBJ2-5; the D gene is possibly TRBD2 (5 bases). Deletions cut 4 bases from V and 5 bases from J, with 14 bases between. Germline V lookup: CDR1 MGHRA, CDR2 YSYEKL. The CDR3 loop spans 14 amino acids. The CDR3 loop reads CASSPTIRRETQYF. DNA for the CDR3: TGCGCCAGCAGCCCAACGATTCGGAGGGAGACCCAGTACTTC.

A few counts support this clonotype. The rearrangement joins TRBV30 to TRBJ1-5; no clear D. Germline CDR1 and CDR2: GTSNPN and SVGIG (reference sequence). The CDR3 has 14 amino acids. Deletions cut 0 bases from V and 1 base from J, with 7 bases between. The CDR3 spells CAWSVPISNQPQHF. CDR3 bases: TGTGCCTGGAGTGTTCCAATCAGCAATCAGCCCCAGCATTTT.

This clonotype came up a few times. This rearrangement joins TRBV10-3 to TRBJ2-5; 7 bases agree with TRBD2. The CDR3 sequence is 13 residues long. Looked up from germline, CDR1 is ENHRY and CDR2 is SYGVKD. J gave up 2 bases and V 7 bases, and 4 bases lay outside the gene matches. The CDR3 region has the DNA TGTGCCATCATGCAGCGGGAACAAGAGACCCAGTACTTC. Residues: CAIMQREQETQYF.

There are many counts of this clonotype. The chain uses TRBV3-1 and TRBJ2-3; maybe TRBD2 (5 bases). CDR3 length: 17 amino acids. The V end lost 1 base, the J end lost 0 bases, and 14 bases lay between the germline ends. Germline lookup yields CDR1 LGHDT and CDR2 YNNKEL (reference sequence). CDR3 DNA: TGTGCCAGCAGCCAAGTAGGAGGCGGGCCTAGCACAGATACGCAGTATTTT. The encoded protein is CASSQVGGGPSTDTQYF.

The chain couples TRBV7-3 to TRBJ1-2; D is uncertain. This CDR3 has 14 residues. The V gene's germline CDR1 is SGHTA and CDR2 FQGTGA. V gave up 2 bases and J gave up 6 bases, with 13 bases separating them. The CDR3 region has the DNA TGTGCCAGCAGCTTATCCCCTCCGGTGGATGGCTACACCTTC. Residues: CASSLSPPVDGYTF.

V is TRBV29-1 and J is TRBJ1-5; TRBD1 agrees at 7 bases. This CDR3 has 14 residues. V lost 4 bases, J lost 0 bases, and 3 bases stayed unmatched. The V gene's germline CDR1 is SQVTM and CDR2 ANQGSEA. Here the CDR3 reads CSVGDSHSNQPQHF. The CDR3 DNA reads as TGCAGCGTTGGGGACAGCCATAGCAATCAGCCCCAGCATTTT.

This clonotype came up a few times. DNA of the CDR3: TGCAGTGCCACCGGACAGGATAGTGAAAAACTGTTTTTT. It translates to CSATGQDSEKLFF. This sequence joins TRBV20-1 and TRBJ1-4; TRBD1 aligns across 7 bases. The CDR3 totals 13 residues. CDR1 and CDR2 from the germline V gene are DFQATT and SNEGSKA (reference sequence). V lost 6 bases to trimming and J lost 7 bases; unmatched junction nucleotides: 8.